This T cell receptor beta chain appears in the sequencing data of a study of blood T cell repertoires in COVID-19. The CDR3 runs to 14 residues. Germline lookup yields CDR1 MGHDK and CDR2 SYGVNS. J was trimmed by 5 bases and V by 6 bases; bases with no gene match: 7. The method was immunoSEQ multiplex PCR; TCRdb's version includes in-frame clones alone and lacks a portion of them. This sample has tens of thousands of clones, with over 70% found just once. The material sequenced was peripheral blood. The rearrangement links TRBV25-1 to TRBJ1-2; TRBD1 agrees at 9 bases. The clonotype comes from a man in his fifties with acute or convalescent COVID-19. CDR3 in DNA: TGTGCCAGCAGGCCGGGACAGGGTTTATATGGCTACACCTTC. Its protein product is CASRPGQGLYGYTF.